The 27 T cell receptor beta chains below come from one sample, sequenced in a study of blood T cell repertoires in COVID-19. Libraries were prepared by immunoSEQ multiplex PCR; TCRdb keeps only in-frame clonotypes and omits some of them. Of 120,000 to 150,000 clones in the sample, about nine tenths were seen once. Source material: peripheral blood. All receptors derive from a human donor in a cohort sampled during active COVID-19.

The chain is built from TRBV9 and TRBJ2-2; D is unresolved. This CDR3 is 14 amino acids long. Trimming cost V 0 bases and J 6 bases, with 9 bases left between them. Germline CDR1 is SGDLS and CDR2 is YYNGEE. DNA of the CDR3: TGTGCCAGCAGCGTAGTGGCTAGTGCCGGGGAGCTGTTTTTT. This codes for CASSVVASAGELFF.

The CDR3 DNA sequence: TGTGCCAGCAGTTTTGTAGGGGAACGAAACACCATATATTTT. Translated, it gives CASSFVGERNTIYF. This rearrangement joins TRBV28 to TRBJ1-3; tentative D call: TRBD1 (5 bases). The V end lost 3 bases, the J end lost 5 bases, and 11 bases lay between the germline ends. Germline CDR1 and CDR2: MDHEN and SYDVKM. CDR3 length: 14 residues.

This sequence joins TRBV7-9 and TRBJ2-7; TRBD2 matches 9 bases. The germline gives CDR1 SEHNR, CDR2 FQNEAQ (reference sequence). Losses at the gene ends were 5 bases for V and 7 bases for J; bases not matched to a gene: 12. This CDR3 region has 15 residues. CDR3 DNA: TGTGCCAGCAGCCCCGGGGCGGGAGGGTCGCGTGAGCAGTACTTC. The encoded protein is CASSPGAGGSREQYF. Together with reference TRBV7-9 and TRBJ2-7, the CDR3 gives the full variable domain: DTGVSQNPRHKITKRGQNVTFRCDPISEHNRLYWYRQTLGQGPEFLTYFQNEAQLEKSRLLSDRFSAERPKGSFSTLEIQRTEQGDSAMYLCASSPGAGGSREQYFGPGTRLTVT.

The sample holds a few counts of this clone. V usage is TRBV5-1 and J usage is TRBJ1-5, with D possibly being TRBD1 (5 bases). The CDR3 has 16 amino acids. Germline loops: CDR1 SGHRS, CDR2 YFSETQ. V dropped 1 base and J dropped 0 bases, with 11 bases sitting between them. The DNA for the CDR3 is TGCGCCAGCAGCTTGAATGGGGACTATAGCAATCAGCCCCAGCATTTT. Translation: CASSLNGDYSNQPQHF.

The gene calls are TRBV4-3 and TRBJ2-3; D is undetermined. Trimming left V 1 base short and J 2 bases short, with 16 bases between. The V gene's germline CDR1 is LGHNA and CDR2 YSLEER. This CDR3 contains 17 residues. CDR3 DNA: TGCGCCAGCAGCCAAGCGTCTCCCGGGTCCTCCACAGATACGCAGTATTTT. Protein product: CASSQASPGSSTDTQYF.

The chain couples TRBV7-2 to TRBJ2-5, with a tentative D call TRBD1 (6 bases). CDR1 is SGHTA and CDR2 is FQGNSA in the germline V gene. V lost 6 bases and J 4 bases, leaving 15 bases between the germline ends. The CDR3 loop spans 14 amino acids. Written as DNA, the CDR3 is TGTGCCAGCAGTCTGGACCAGGGGATAGAGACCCAGTACTTC. The encoded protein is CASSLDQGIETQYF.

The chain employs TRBV5-1 and TRBJ1-4; D possibly corresponds to TRBD1 (5 bases). V dropped 4 bases and J dropped 0 bases, with 13 bases sitting between them. Germline V CDR1 and CDR2: SGHRS, YFSETQ. This CDR3 spans 16 amino acids. The CDR3 DNA reads as TGCGCCAGCAGCCCGTCAGGGAGGACAACTAATGAAAAACTGTTTTTT. Translation: CASSPSGRTTNEKLFF.

The rearrangement uses TRBV21-1 and TRBJ2-3; the table's D call, TRBD2, has no DNA check behind it. TRBV21-1 is a listed pseudogene. The CDR3 is 14 amino acids. CDR3 region: CASSARTSTDTQYF. The CDR3 DNA reads as TGTGCCAGCAGCGCCAGGACTAGCACAGATACGCAGTATTTT.

The CDR3 here is CASSQELDGMNQPQHF. In DNA, the CDR3 is TGCGCCAGCAGCCAAGAGTTGGACGGGATGAATCAGCCCCAGCATTTT. The rearrangement links TRBV4-3 to TRBJ1-5; D unclear. The CDR3 covers 16 residues. Germline loops: CDR1 LGHNA, CDR2 YSLEER. Trimming shortened V by 0 bases and J by 4 bases, and 13 bases separated the two germline ends.

The J gene is TRBJ2-1, the V gene TRBV24-1; D might be TRBD1 (6 bases). This CDR3 region has 14 residues. V was cut by 5 bases and J by 2 bases, with 9 bases left in between. Germline V gene lookup returns CDR1 KGHDR and CDR2 SFDVKD. Here the CDR3 reads CATSAGDTYNEQFF. Here the CDR3 DNA reads TGTGCCACCAGTGCCGGGGACACCTACAATGAGCAGTTCTTC.

V is TRBV7-2 and J is TRBJ2-7; maybe TRBD1 (6 bases). V lost 5 bases and J lost 3, with 14 bases in between. CDR1 and CDR2 (germline): SGHTA, FQGNSA. The CDR3 is made up of 14 amino acids. The CDR3 region has the DNA TGTGCCAGCAGCCCCTCCCAGACAGGCTACGAGCAGTACTTC. Amino acid sequence: CASSPSQTGYEQYF.

The CDR3 protein is CASSPQPGQGSYEQYF. DNA for the CDR3: TGTGCCAGCAGCCCTCAACCGGGACAGGGATCCTACGAGCAGTACTTC. The gene calls are TRBV3-1 (or the pseudogene TRBV3-2) and TRBJ2-7, with 9 positions matching TRBD1. The germline V gene has CDR1 LGHDT and CDR2 YNNKEL (reference sequence). There are 16 residues in the CDR3. V trimming: 4 bases; J trimming: 1 base; junction bases outside the gene matches: 8.

The V call is TRBV7-2, the J call TRBJ2-1; the match to TRBD2 covers 12 bases. Trimming at V came to 5 bases and at J to 8 bases, leaving 10 bases not matched to a gene. The length of the CDR3 is 16 residues. Germline CDR1 and CDR2: SGHTA and FQGNSA. As DNA, the CDR3 is TGTGCCAGCAGCGCAACTAGCGGGAGGACCGGATATGAGCAGTTCTTC. As protein: CASSATSGRTGYEQFF.

This chain uses TRBV28 with TRBJ1-2, with 7 bases identical to TRBD1. V trimming: 6 bases; J trimming: 2 bases; junction bases outside the gene matches: 6. The CDR3 spans 14 residues. Germline V gene lookup returns CDR1 MDHEN and CDR2 SYDVKM. The CDR3, as DNA: TGTGCCAGCAGGGCACAGGGGATAAACTATGGCTACACCTTC. This gives the protein CASRAQGINYGYTF.

This chain connects TRBV27 to TRBJ1-6; perhaps TRBD1 as D (6 bases). The ends were cut back, 4 bases at V and 6 bases at J, with 13 bases in the middle. The CDR3 loop spans 15 amino acids. Germline V gene sequence: CDR1 MNHEY, CDR2 SMNVEV (reference sequence). CDR3 nucleotide sequence: TGTGCCAGCAGTTCGACAGGACTCAGTAATTCACCCCTCCACTTT. Translating gives CASSSTGLSNSPLHF.

This clone turned up a few times. This sequence joins TRBV28 and TRBJ2-5, with a possible D match to TRBD1 (7 bases). The V gene lost 0 bases and the J gene lost 9 bases, with 23 bases spanning the gap. The CDR3 has 17 amino acids. The germline gives CDR1 MDHEN, CDR2 SYDVKM. CDR3 sequence: CASSLWLPGQNGEAQYF. Here the CDR3 DNA reads TGTGCCAGCAGTTTATGGCTTCCGGGACAGAATGGGGAGGCCCAGTACTTC.

The chain recombines TRBV19 with TRBJ2-5; 9 bases are a match to TRBD1. This CDR3 contains 13 residues. V gave up 7 bases and J gave up 4 bases; unmatched junction bases: 4. Germline CDR1 and CDR2: LNHDA and SQIVND (reference sequence). CDR3 DNA sequence: TGTGCCAGTAATACAGGGGGCCGAGAGACCCAGTACTTC. This codes for CASNTGGRETQYF.

V is TRBV3-1 (or the pseudogene TRBV3-2) and J is TRBJ1-1, with D perhaps TRBD1 (5 bases). The CDR3 sequence is 13 residues long. V lost 7 bases and J 5 bases, leaving 14 bases between the germline ends. Germline V CDR1 and CDR2: LGHDT, YNNKEL (reference sequence). As DNA, the CDR3 is TGTGCCAGCACCTTCAGCGGGGGAACTGAAGCTTTCTTT. Translating it yields CASTFSGGTEAFF.

V and J are TRBV7-9 and TRBJ2-1, with a weak D call TRBD1 (5 bases). The CDR3 consists of 11 residues. In germline, CDR1 is SEHNR, CDR2 FQNEAQ (reference sequence). V was pared by 5 bases and J by 8 bases, with 7 bases between. The CDR3 DNA reads as TGTGCCAGCAGCGGCAGGGATGAGCAGTTCTTC. Encoded protein: CASSGRDEQFF.

The gene calls are TRBV7-8 and TRBJ1-5, with 10 bases lining up with TRBD1. V gave up 1 base and J gave up 5 bases; unmatched junction bases: 2. Germline CDR1 and CDR2: SGHVS and FQNEAQ. The CDR3 has 15 amino acids. The CDR3 DNA sequence: TGTGCCAGCAGCTTAGTTGGGACAGGGGATCAGCCCCAGCATTTT. This encodes CASSLVGTGDQPQHF. Supplemented by reference TRBV7-8 and TRBJ1-5, the full variable domain reads GAGVSQSPRYKVAKRGQDVALRCDPISGHVSLFWYQQALGQGPEFLTYFQNEAQLDKSGLPSDRFFAERPEGSVSTLKIQRTQQEDSAVYLCASSLVGTGDQPQHFGDGTRLSIL.

The CDR3 nucleotides read TGTGCCAGCAGTGAAGAAATGGGCAGGGGTCAGAATGGCTACACCTTC. This sequence encodes CASSEEMGRGQNGYTF. The rearrangement links TRBV6-1 to TRBJ1-2; maybe TRBD1 (6 bases). Germline loops: CDR1 MNHNS, CDR2 SASEGT. Trimming removed 1 base from V and 6 bases from J, with 18 bases in between. The CDR3 length is 16 residues.

This rearrangement joins TRBV7-8 to TRBJ2-1; 8 bases line up with TRBD1. Losses at the gene ends were 0 bases for V and 6 bases for J; bases not matched to a gene: 10. CDR1 SGHVS and CDR2 FQNEAQ come from the germline V gene. The CDR3 has 17 residues. CDR3 in DNA: TGTGCCAGCAGCTTAGCGGCGCGGGACAGGCCACTCAATGAGCAGTTCTTC. It is translated as CASSLAARDRPLNEQFF.

This clone was picked up a small number of times. The gene calls are TRBV29-1 and TRBJ2-3; 9 bases align to TRBD1. V lost 3 bases, J lost 4 bases, and 11 bases stayed unmatched. CDR3 length equals 16 residues. The germline gives CDR1 SQVTM, CDR2 ANQGSEA. Here the CDR3 reads CSVDRTGTGMADTQYF. The DNA for the CDR3 is TGCAGCGTTGACCGAACCGGGACAGGGATGGCAGATACGCAGTATTTT.

This clone turned up a few times. This CDR3 is CASSRASSGNTIYF. The CDR3 DNA is TGTGCCAGCAGCCGCGCATCCTCTGGAAACACCATATATTTT. The chain links TRBV4-2 to TRBJ1-3; no firm D call. The V and J ends lost 4 bases and 0 bases respectively, with 7 bases between them. Looked up from germline, CDR1 is LGHNA and CDR2 is YNFKEQ. CDR3 length: 14 amino acids.

The rearrangement joins TRBV28 to TRBJ1-6; 7 bases match TRBD1. Germline CDR1 is MDHEN and CDR2 is SYDVKM. Trimming at V came to 2 bases and at J to 5 bases, leaving 3 bases not matched to a gene. The CDR3 is made up of 15 amino acids. The CDR3 protein is CASSLGGGHNSPLHF. The CDR3 DNA is TGTGCCAGCAGTTTAGGAGGGGGCCATAATTCACCCCTCCACTTT.

The sample holds a few counts of this clone. The V gene is TRBV28, the J gene TRBJ2-1; weak D call: TRBD2 (6 bases). This CDR3 contains 14 residues. V gave up 6 bases and J gave up 5 bases, with 14 bases separating them. Germline V lookup: CDR1 MDHEN, CDR2 SYDVKM. As DNA, the CDR3 is TGTGCCAGCAGGTACCCTAGGAGGGACAATGAGCAGTTCTTC. Protein: CASRYPRRDNEQFF.

This sequence joins TRBV7-9 and TRBJ1-2; 9 bases align to TRBD1. CDR1 SEHNR and CDR2 FQNEAQ come from the germline V gene (reference sequence). The V gene end was trimmed by 5 bases and the J gene end by 0 bases; junction bases not matched to a gene: 13. This CDR3 is 18 amino acids long. CDR3 in amino acids: CASSLGTGLTQANYGYTF. The CDR3 DNA reads as TGTGCCAGCAGCCTGGGGACAGGGCTAACACAAGCTAACTATGGCTACACCTTC.